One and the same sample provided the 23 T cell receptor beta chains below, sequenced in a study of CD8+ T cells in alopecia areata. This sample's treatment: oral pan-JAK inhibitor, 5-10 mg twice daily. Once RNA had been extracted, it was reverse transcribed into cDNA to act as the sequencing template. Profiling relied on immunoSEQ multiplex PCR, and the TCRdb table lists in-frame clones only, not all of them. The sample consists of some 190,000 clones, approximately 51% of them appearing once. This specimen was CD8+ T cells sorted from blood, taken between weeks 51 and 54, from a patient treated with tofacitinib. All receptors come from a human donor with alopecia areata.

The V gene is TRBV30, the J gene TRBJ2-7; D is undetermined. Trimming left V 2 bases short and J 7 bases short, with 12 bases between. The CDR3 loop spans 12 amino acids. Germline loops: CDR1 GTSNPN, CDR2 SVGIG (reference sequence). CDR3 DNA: TGTGCCTGGAGTCTCTCAGGAGTGGAGCAGTACTTC. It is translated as CAWSLSGVEQYF.

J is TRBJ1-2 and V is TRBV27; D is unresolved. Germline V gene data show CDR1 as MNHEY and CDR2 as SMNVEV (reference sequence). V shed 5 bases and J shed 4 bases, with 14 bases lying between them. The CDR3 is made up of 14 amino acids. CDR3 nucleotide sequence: TGTGCCAGCAGTCCGACCTCCCCACGCTATGGCTACACCTTC. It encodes CASSPTSPRYGYTF.

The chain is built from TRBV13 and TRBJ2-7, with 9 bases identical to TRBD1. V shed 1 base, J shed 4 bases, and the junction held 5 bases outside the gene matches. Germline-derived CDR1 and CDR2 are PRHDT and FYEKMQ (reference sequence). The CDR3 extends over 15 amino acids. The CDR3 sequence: CASSLDGTGNYEQYF. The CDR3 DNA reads TGTGCCAGCAGCTTAGATGGGACAGGGAATTACGAGCAGTACTTC.

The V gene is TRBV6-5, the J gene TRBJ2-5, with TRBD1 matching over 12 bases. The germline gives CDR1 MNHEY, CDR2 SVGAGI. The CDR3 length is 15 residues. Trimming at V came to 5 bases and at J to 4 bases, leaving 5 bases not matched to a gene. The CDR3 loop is CASSAGTGGRETQYF. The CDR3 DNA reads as TGTGCCAGCAGTGCCGGGACAGGGGGCCGAGAGACCCAGTACTTC.

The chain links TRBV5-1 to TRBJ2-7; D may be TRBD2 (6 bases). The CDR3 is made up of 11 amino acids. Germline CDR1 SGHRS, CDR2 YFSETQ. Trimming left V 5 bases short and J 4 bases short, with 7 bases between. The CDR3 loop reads CASSRGYEQYF. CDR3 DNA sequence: TGCGCCAGCAGTCGGGGGTACGAGCAGTACTTC.

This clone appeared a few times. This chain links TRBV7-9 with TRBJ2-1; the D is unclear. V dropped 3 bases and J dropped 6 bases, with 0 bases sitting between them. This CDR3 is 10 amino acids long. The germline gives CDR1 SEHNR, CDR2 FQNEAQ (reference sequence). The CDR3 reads CASSFNEQFF. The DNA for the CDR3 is TGTGCCAGCAGCTTCAATGAGCAGTTCTTC.

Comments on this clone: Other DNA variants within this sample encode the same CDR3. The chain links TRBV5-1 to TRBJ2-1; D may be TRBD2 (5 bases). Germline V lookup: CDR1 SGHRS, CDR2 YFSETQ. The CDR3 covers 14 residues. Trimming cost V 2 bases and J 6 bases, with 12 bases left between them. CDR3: CASSFDSVSNEQFF. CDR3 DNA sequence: TGCGCCAGCAGCTTTGATAGCGTCAGCAATGAGCAGTTCTTC.

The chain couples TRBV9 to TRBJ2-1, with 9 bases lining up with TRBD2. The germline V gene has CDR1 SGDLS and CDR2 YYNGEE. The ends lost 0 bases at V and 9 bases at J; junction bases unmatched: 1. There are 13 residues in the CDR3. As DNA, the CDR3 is TGTGCCAGCAGCGTAGAACTAGCGGGTGAGCAGTTCTTC. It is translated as CASSVELAGEQFF.

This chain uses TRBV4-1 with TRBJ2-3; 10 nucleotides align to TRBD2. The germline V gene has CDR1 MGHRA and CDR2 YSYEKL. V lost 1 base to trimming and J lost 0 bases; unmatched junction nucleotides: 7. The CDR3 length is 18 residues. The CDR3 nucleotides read TGCGCCAGCAGCCAAGGGCCTAGCGGGGGCCCTAGCACAGATACGCAGTATTTT. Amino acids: CASSQGPSGGPSTDTQYF.

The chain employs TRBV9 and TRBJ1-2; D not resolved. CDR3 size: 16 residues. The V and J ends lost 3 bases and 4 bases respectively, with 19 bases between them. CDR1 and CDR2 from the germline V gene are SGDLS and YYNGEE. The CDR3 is CASSGLTEDLGYGYTF. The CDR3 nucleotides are TGTGCCAGCAGCGGATTGACCGAGGACTTAGGCTATGGCTACACCTTC.

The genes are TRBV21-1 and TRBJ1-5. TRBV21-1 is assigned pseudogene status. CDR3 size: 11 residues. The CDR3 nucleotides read TGTGCCAGCAGCAACAATCAGCCCCAGCATTTT. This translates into CASSNNQPQHF.

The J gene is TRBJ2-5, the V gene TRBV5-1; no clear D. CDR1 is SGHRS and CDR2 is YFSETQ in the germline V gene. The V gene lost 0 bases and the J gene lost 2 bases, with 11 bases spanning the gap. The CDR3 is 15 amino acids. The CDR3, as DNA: TGCGCCAGCAGCTTGGACCTGGCGCCACAAGAGACCCAGTACTTC. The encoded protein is CASSLDLAPQETQYF.

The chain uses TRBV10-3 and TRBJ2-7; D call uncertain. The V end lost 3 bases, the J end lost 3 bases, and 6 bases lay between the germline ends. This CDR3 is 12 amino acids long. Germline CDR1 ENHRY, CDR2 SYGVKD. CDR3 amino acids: CAISDHSYEQYF. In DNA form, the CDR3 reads TGTGCCATCAGTGACCACAGCTACGAGCAGTACTTC.

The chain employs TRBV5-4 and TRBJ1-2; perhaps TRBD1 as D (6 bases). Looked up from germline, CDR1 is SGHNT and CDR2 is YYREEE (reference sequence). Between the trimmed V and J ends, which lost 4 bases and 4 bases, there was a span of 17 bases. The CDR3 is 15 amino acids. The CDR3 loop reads CASSPDRPSTYGYTF. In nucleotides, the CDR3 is TGTGCCAGCAGCCCTGACAGGCCATCAACCTATGGCTACACCTTC. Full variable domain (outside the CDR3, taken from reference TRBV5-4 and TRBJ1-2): ETGVTQSPTHLIKTRGQQVTLRCSSQSGHNTVSWYQQALGQGPQFIFQYYREEENGRGNFPPRFSGLQFPNYSSELNVNALELDDSALYLCASSPDRPSTYGYTFGSGTRLTVV.

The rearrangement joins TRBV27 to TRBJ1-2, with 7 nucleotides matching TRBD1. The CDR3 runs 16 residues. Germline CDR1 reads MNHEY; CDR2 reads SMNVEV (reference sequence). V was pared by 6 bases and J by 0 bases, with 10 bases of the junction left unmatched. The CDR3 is CASRALLTGPNYGYTF. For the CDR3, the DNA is TGTGCCAGCAGAGCCTTGCTGACAGGGCCTAACTATGGCTACACCTTC.

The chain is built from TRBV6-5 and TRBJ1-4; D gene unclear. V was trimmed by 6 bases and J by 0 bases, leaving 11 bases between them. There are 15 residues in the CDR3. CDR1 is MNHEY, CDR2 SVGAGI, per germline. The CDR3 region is CASSWDGSTNEKLFF. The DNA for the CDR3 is TGTGCCAGCAGCTGGGATGGATCAACTAATGAAAAACTGTTTTTT.

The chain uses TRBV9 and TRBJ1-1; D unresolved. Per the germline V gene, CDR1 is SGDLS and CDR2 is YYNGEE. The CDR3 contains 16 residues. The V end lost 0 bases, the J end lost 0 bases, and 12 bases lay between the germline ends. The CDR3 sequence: CASSVGPPIMNTEAFF. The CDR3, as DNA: TGTGCCAGCAGCGTAGGGCCCCCCATCATGAACACTGAAGCTTTCTTT.

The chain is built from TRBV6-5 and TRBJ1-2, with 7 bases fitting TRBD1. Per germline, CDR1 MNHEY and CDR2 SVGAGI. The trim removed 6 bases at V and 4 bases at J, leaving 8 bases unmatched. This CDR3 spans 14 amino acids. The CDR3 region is CASSRDSSIYGYTF. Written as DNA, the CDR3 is TGTGCCAGCAGCCGGGACAGTTCGATCTATGGCTACACCTTC.

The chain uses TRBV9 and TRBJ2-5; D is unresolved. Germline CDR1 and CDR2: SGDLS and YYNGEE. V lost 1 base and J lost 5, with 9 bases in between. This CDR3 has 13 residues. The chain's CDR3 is CASSVYPWETQYF. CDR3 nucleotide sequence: TGTGCCAGCAGCGTATACCCATGGGAGACCCAGTACTTC.

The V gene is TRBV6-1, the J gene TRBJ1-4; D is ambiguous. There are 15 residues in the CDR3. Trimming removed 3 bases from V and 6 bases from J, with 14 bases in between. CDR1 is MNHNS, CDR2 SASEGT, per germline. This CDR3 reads CASSDRRGRDEKLFF. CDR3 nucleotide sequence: TGTGCCAGCAGTGATCGGCGGGGAAGAGATGAAAAACTGTTTTTT.

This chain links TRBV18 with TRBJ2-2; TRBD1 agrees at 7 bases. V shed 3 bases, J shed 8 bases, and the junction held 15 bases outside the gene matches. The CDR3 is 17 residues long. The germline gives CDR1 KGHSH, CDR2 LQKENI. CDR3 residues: CASSPYRDSLTPGELFF. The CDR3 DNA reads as TGTGCCAGCTCACCTTACCGGGACAGCCTAACACCGGGGGAGCTGTTTTTT.

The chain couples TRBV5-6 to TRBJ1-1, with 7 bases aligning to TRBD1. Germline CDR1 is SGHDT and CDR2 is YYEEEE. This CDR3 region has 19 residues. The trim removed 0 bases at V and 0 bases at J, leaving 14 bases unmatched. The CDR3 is CASSLALDRVRLVNTEAFF. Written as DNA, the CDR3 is TGTGCCAGCAGCTTGGCCCTTGACAGGGTACGGCTGGTGAACACTGAAGCTTTCTTT.

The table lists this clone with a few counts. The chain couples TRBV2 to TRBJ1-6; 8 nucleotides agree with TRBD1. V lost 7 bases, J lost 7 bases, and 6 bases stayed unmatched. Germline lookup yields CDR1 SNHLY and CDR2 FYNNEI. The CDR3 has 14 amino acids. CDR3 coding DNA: TGTGCCAGCACCGGGACAGGCGGGAATTCACCCCTCCACTTT. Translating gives CASTGTGGNSPLHF.